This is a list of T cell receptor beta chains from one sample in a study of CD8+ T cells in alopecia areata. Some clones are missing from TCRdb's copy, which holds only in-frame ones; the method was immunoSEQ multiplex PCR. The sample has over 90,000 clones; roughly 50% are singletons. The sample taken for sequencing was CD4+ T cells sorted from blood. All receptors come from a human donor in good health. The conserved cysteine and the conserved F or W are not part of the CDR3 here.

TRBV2	ASSTGTSAETQY
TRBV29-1	SVERQQNTEAF
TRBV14	AGSRYNEQF
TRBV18	ASSPRGGGGSNQPQH
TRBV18	ASSRQGADYGYT
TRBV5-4	ASSPPGRGTDTQY
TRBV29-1	SVEGLHRREEAF
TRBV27	ASSLGGYYYNEQF
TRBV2	ASSRGTSGELF
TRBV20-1	SAPGAYEQY
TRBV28	ASGVFNEQF
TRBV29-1	SVKGQGTHEQY
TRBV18	ASSPNTDTQY
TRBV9	ASSVAGTTDTQY
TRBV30	AWSRFFNEKLF
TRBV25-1	ASSELNELTNEKLF
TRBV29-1	SVGTGYSADQETQY
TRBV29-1	SVEGAGGYNEQF
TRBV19	ASSRVLQPQH
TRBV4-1	ASSQGSSGGKYNEQF
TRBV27	ASSPSLGSYNEQF
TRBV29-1	SVETGRNTEAF
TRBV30	ASTEERTEAF
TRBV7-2	ASRGALTGELF
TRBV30	AWSMNTGELF
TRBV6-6	ASSFSGASGANVLT
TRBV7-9	ASSPVRGWQETQY
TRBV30	AWSVLSYNEQF
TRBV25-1	ASSEGRPTGELF
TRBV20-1	SASVYNEQF
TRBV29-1	SVQRGYSTDTQY
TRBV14	ASSQDLSPGREQY
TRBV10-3	AISDQGSTAEAF